This is a list of T cell receptor beta chains from one sample in a study of T cell clones after liver transplantation. Assay used: immunoSEQ multiplex PCR; TCRdb lists only in-frame clones, some missing. The sample records 7,500 to 10,000 clones, 70% to 80% being singletons. Sequencing used CD8+ T cells from blood, obtained at the 22-month timepoint. The receptors were gathered from a human patient who received a liver transplant. Part of the T cell pool may stem from the graft donor. Each CDR3 is given with its conserved first and last residue. D genes are given only for firm matches. Some rows mark clone size as missing; the rest say once, few, many or name a class of expanded clone.

j_call | clone_size | d_call | v_call | cdr3_nt | cdr3_aa
TRBJ2-6 | . | . | TRBV13 | TGTGCCAGCAGCTTATCTGGGGCCAACGTCCTGACTTTC | CASSLSGANVLTF
TRBJ1-5 | once | . | TRBV7-9 | TGTGCCAGCAGCGACGAGAAGGGTTTCAATCAGCCCCAGCATTTT | CASSDEKGFNQPQHF
TRBJ2-2 | . | TRBD1 | TRBV6-5 | TGTGCCAGCAGTACAGGGGGTACCGGGGAGCTGTTTTTT | CASSTGGTGELFF
TRBJ1-1 | . | . | TRBV11-2 | TGTGCCAGCAGCGCGGCCGGGACAAACACTGAAGCTTTCTTT | CASSAAGTNTEAFF
TRBJ2-5 | . | . | TRBV4-1 | TGCGCCAGCAGCCAAATCGACATACAAGAGACCCAGTACTTC | CASSQIDIQETQYF
TRBJ1-2 | . | . | TRBV11-2 | TGTGCCAGCAGCTTAGAAGTGGCAGACTATGGCTACACCTTC | CASSLEVADYGYTF
TRBJ2-1 | once | TRBD1 | TRBV27 | TGTGCCAGCAGTCGGACAGGGACCAATGAGCAGTTCTTC | CASSRTGTNEQFF
TRBJ2-1 | . | . | TRBV10-1 | TGCGCCAGCAGTGAGTCCAAGGGAATCGCGTACAATGAGCAGTTCTTC | CASSESKGIAYNEQFF
TRBJ2-5 | once | . | TRBV27 | TGTGCCAGCAGTCCCCCGGGGCGCTTTCAAGAGACCCAGTACTTC | CASSPPGRFQETQYF
TRBJ2-2 | . | TRBD1 | TRBV30 | TGTGCCTGGGGACAGGGGGCGCCCGGGGAGCTGTTTTTT | CAWGQGAPGELFF
TRBJ2-7 | . | . | TRBV2 | TGTGCCAGCAGTGAAGTTCAGGGGATATACGAGCAGTACTTC | CASSEVQGIYEQYF
TRBJ2-4 | . | TRBD1 | TRBV11-2 | TGTGCCAGCAGCCCCGGGACAGGGCTAAACATTCAGTACTTC | CASSPGTGLNIQYF
TRBJ1-2 | . | TRBD1 | TRBV27 | TGTGCCAGCAGTTTATCCGGGACAGAGAACTATGGCTACACCTTC | CASSLSGTENYGYTF
TRBJ1-5 | . | . | TRBV6-5 | TGTGCCAGCAGTGTACAGGGCCGGGGCCAGCCCCAGCATTTT | CASSVQGRGQPQHF
TRBJ2-7 | once | . | TRBV27 | TGTGCCAGCAGTTTAATCTCGTCCTACGAGCAGTACTTC | CASSLISSYEQYF
TRBJ2-1 | . | TRBD1 | TRBV7-9 | TGTGCCAGCAGACCCAGACAGGGGGCTGCCTACAATGAGCAGTTCTTC | CASRPRQGAAYNEQFF
TRBJ2-2 | . | TRBD2 | TRBV9 | TGTGCCAGCAGCGTGGCGGGGGTCCTTAACACCGGGGAGCTGTTTTTT | CASSVAGVLNTGELFF
TRBJ1-1 | . | . | TRBV11-2 | TGTGCCAGCAGCTTAGGAGGCCTCAGGAGCACTGAAGCTTTCTTT | CASSLGGLRSTEAFF
TRBJ1-1 | . | . | TRBV6-5 | TGTGCCAGCAGTTACTCGGGGAGTGAAGCTTTCTTT | CASSYSGSEAFF
TRBJ2-7 | . | TRBD1 | TRBV29-1 | TGCAGCGTTGAGGGACAGGGGGCTTACGAGCAGTACTTC | CSVEGQGAYEQYF
TRBJ2-2 | . | TRBD2 | TRBV19 | TGTGCCAGTAGCCCGATCCAGCGGGGGGACACCGGGGAGCTGTTTTTT | CASSPIQRGDTGELFF
TRBJ2-3 | once | . | TRBV19 | TGTGCCAGTAGTACCCGAGACCGAAAGAGAGCAGATACGCAGTATTTT | CASSTRDRKRADTQYF
TRBJ2-1 | . | . | TRBV9 | TGTGCCAGCAGCGTAGACCCAGCCTACAATGAGCAGTTCTTC | CASSVDPAYNEQFF
TRBJ1-1 | few | . | TRBV4-2 | TGTGCCAGCAAGGCGGAGTTGGCGAACACTGAAGCTTTCTTT | CASKAELANTEAFF
TRBJ2-1 | few | TRBD2 | TRBV28 | TGTGCCAGCAGTTTCTTAGCGGGGGAAAATGAGCAGTTCTTC | CASSFLAGENEQFF
TRBJ2-7 | once | . | TRBV6-5 | TGTGCCAGCAGTTCATCCAGGGTCTACGAGCAGTACTTC | CASSSSRVYEQYF
TRBJ2-7 | once | TRBD2 | TRBV30 | TGTGCCTGGAGTCGGGGGGAACGCATGCACGAGCAGTACTTC | CAWSRGERMHEQYF
TRBJ2-3 | . | TRBD2 | TRBV7-9 | TGTGCCAGCAGCTCAACCTTTAGCGGGGGTGTGGTGGATACGCAGTATTTT | CASSSTFSGGVVDTQYF
TRBJ1-1 | once | . | TRBV4-1 | TGCGCCAGCAGCCAAGAAGGGACCTCGAACACTGAAGCTTTCTTT | CASSQEGTSNTEAFF
TRBJ1-3 | . | TRBD1 | TRBV5-4 | TGTGCCAGCAGCCTGGACAGGGTGCAGCACACCATATATTTT | CASSLDRVQHTIYF
TRBJ2-7 | . | TRBD2 | TRBV19 | TGTGCCAGTAGTATCGGGGGGGGCTCCTACGAGCAGTACTTC | CASSIGGGSYEQYF
TRBJ2-7 | few | TRBD2 | TRBV11-1 | TGTGCCAGCAGCCCGACTAGCGTCGCCTACGAGCAGTACTTC | CASSPTSVAYEQYF
TRBJ2-7 | . | TRBD1 | TRBV5-4 | TGTGCCAGCAAGGGACAGGGATCCTACGAGCAGTACTTC | CASKGQGSYEQYF
TRBJ1-5 | . | . | TRBV5-4 | TGTGCCAGCAGTCTTCAGGCTTATAGCAATCAGCCCCAGCATTTT | CASSLQAYSNQPQHF
TRBJ1-3 | . | . | TRBV7-8 | TGTGCCAGCAGCTTAGGAATTTTGCACTCTGGAAACACCATATATTTT | CASSLGILHSGNTIYF
TRBJ1-3 | . | TRBD1 | TRBV5-4 | TGTGCCAGCAGCTGGGGGGGACAGAGGAGCTCTGGAAACACCATATATTTT | CASSWGGQRSSGNTIYF
TRBJ1-5 | . | . | TRBV28 | TGTGCCAGCAGTACCCCTAGGCAGAGAGGTCAGCCCCAGCATTTT | CASSTPRQRGQPQHF
TRBJ1-5 | . | . | TRBV30 | TGTGCCTGGAGTGGTGAGGGGCTAACTCAGCCCCAGCATTTT | CAWSGEGLTQPQHF
TRBJ2-7 | . | . | TRBV6-1 | TGTGCCAGCAGTGAAGGTCCGGGACGCTCCTACGAGCAGTACTTC | CASSEGPGRSYEQYF
TRBJ2-3 | . | . | TRBV7-2 | TGTGCCAGCAGCTTAGGGATTCGGGGAAGTACAGATACGCAGTATTTT | CASSLGIRGSTDTQYF